Below are 9 T cell receptor beta chains sequenced from a single sample in a study of vaccination and CD4 T cells after COVID-19. The treatment: roughly 10-day PBMC culture with coronavirus spike peptide pools or control peptides (ViraFEST assay). Once obtained from cultured CD4+ T cells, the DNA was sequenced using the Oncomine TCR Beta short-read assay. TCRdb ran MiXCR on the PCR reads and lists one entry per CDR3 protein. The table has about 8,800 distinct CDR3 sequences, 55% to 70% seen once. These receptors are not linked to any known antigen. Specimen: cultured CD4+ T cells from blood, collected after SARS-CoV-2 vaccination. Receptor source: a human donor with COVID-19.

This clonotype appeared a few times. The CDR3 spells CASRSGTAQQGGYTF. CDR3 DNA: TGTGCCAGCAGATCCGGGACAGCGCAACAAGGTGGCTACACCTTC. The chain links TRBV28 to TRBJ1-2; 7 nucleotides line up with TRBD1. Per the germline V gene, CDR1 is MDHEN and CDR2 is SYDVKM. Losses at the gene ends were 6 bases for V and 7 bases for J; bases not matched to a gene: 14. The CDR3 spans 15 residues.

J is TRBJ2-7 and V is TRBV6-2 or TRBV6-3, with 10 bases that match TRBD2. Germline V gene sequence: CDR1 MNHEY, CDR2 SVGEGT. CDR3 length: 14 residues. The V gene end was trimmed by 9 bases and the J gene end by 2 bases; junction bases not matched to a gene: 7. CDR3 DNA: TGTGCCAGTAGGAGCGGGGGGGCTGCCTACGAGCAGTACTTC. Protein product: CASRSGGAAYEQYF.

The rearrangement joins TRBV27 to TRBJ2-7, with 8 bases identical to TRBD2. The CDR3 spans 14 residues. The J segment lost 3 bases and the V segment lost 6 bases, leaving 7 bases of the junction unmatched. The germline V gene encodes CDR1 MNHEY and CDR2 SMNVEV (reference sequence). CDR3 nucleotide sequence: TGTGCCAGCAGACCTTTGGCGGGGGGCTACGAGCAGTACTTC. It specifies CASRPLAGGYEQYF.

In its sample, this clonotype is medium-sized. J is TRBJ2-7 and V is TRBV19, with unresolved D. Between the trimmed V and J ends, which lost 4 bases and 2 bases, there was a span of 12 bases. The length of the CDR3 is 14 residues. CDR1 and CDR2 (germline): LNHDA, SQIVND (reference sequence). This CDR3 reads CASSRTLAAYEQYF. The CDR3 nucleotides are TGTGCCAGTAGTAGGACGCTGGCGGCCTACGAGCAGTACTTC.

The J gene is TRBJ1-2, the V gene TRBV10-3; a weak D match, TRBD1 (5 bases). The V gene's germline CDR1 is ENHRY and CDR2 SYGVKD. CDR3 length equals 13 residues. Trimming took off 11 bases at V and 7 bases at J, with 20 bases between the two ends. CDR3 residues: CAVLHSGFTGYTF. For the CDR3, the DNA is TGTGCCGTTCTACACTCAGGGTTTACTGGCTACACCTTC.

The chain couples TRBV11-3 to TRBJ1-6, with a tentative D call TRBD1 (5 bases). This CDR3 is built from 13 residues. V was trimmed by 4 bases and J by 10 bases, leaving 11 bases between them. In germline, CDR1 is SGHNT, CDR2 YENEEA. The DNA of the CDR3 is TGTGCCAGCAGCTCCAATTACAGGTCACCCCTCCACTTT. Amino acids: CASSSNYRSPLHF.

This clonotype has just a few counts. The gene calls are TRBV10-3 and TRBJ1-5; D uncertain. Germline lookup yields CDR1 ENHRY and CDR2 SYGVKD. The CDR3 runs 17 residues. The V gene lost 0 bases and the J gene lost 1 base, with 13 bases spanning the gap. The CDR3 spells CAISESWGMGSNQPQHF. CDR3 DNA: TGTGCCATCAGTGAGTCGTGGGGAATGGGCAGCAATCAGCCCCAGCATTTT.

The chain carries TRBV6-4 and TRBJ2-1, with a weak D call TRBD1 (6 bases). The CDR3 runs to 15 residues. The germline CDR1 and CDR2 sequences are MRHNA and SNTAGT. Trimming took 3 bases from V and 4 from J, leaving 13 bases between them. The chain's CDR3 is CASSEQGRGYNEQFF. CDR3 nucleotides: TGTGCCAGCAGTGAACAGGGACGAGGGTACAATGAGCAGTTCTTC.

This chain joins TRBV10-3 and TRBJ2-3; TRBD2 agrees at 11 bases. J lost 3 bases, V lost 6 bases, and 2 bases had no gene match. Per germline, CDR1 ENHRY and CDR2 SYGVKD. CDR3 length equals 14 residues. The CDR3 reads CAIRRLAGTDTQYF. The DNA for the CDR3 is TGTGCCATCAGAAGACTAGCGGGGACAGATACGCAGTATTTT.